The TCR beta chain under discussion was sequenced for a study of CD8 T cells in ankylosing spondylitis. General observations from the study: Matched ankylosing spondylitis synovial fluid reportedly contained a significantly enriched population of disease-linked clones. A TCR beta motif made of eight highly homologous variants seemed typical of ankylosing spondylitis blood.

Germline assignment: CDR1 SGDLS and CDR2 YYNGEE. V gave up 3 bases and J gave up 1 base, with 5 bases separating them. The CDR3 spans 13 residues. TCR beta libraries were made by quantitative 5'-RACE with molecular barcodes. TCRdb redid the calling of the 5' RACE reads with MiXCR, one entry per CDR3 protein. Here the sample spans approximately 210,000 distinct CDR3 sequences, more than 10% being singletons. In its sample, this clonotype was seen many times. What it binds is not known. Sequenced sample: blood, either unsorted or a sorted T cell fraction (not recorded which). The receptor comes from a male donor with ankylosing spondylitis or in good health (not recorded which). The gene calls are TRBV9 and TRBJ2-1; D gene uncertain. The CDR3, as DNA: TGTGCCAGCAGCGAATCATCCTACAATGAGCAGTTCTTC. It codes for CASSESSYNEQFF.